The 21 T cell receptor beta chains listed next were all sequenced from one sample in a study of CD8 T cells in Susac syndrome. Reverse transcription used about 0.45 to 1 ug RNA and random hexamers. One entry per CDR3 protein results from TCRdb running MiXCR on the immunoSEQ multiplex PCR reads. There are tens of thousands of distinct CDR3 sequences in the sample; around 94% occur only once, and 0.3% lies in the top ten. Sample: CD4+ T cells from PBMCs. The origin of the receptors is a human donor with Susac syndrome.

This rearrangement joins TRBV4-2 to TRBJ1-5; D is uncertain. The V gene lost 9 bases and the J gene lost 7 bases, with 28 bases spanning the gap. Germline CDR1 is LGHNA and CDR2 is YNFKEQ. There are 17 residues in the CDR3. CDR3 amino acids: CASTPRVGARSGQPQHF. The CDR3 region has the DNA TGTGCCAGTACCCCAAGAGTAGGCGCCAGATCTGGACAGCCCCAGCATTTT.

The chain links TRBV29-1 to TRBJ1-2; unclear D gene. The CDR3 has 13 residues. The V end was cut by 3 bases, the J end by 2 bases, with 10 bases between. Germline V gene sequence: CDR1 SQVTM, CDR2 ANQGSEA. This chain's CDR3 is CSVDDTRNYGYTF. DNA of the CDR3: TGCAGCGTTGACGACACCCGGAACTATGGCTACACCTTC.

The DNA of the CDR3 is TGCAGTGCTTGGGACAGTTCCTATGGCTACACCTTC. Protein product: CSAWDSSYGYTF. The chain is built from TRBV20-1 and TRBJ1-2, with TRBD1 matching over 7 bases. Germline V gives CDR1 DFQATT, CDR2 SNEGSKA (reference sequence). The ends lost 5 bases at V and 4 bases at J; junction bases unmatched: 4. This CDR3 is built from 12 residues.

The chain couples TRBV4-3 to TRBJ2-5; D is unclear. The germline V and J ends were trimmed by 1 base and 7 bases, with 13 bases remaining between them. Germline V gives CDR1 LGHNA, CDR2 YSLEER. The CDR3 has 14 residues. DNA of the CDR3: TGCGCCAGCAGCCAAGTTGGCGTCTTAGGGACCCAGTACTTC. This encodes CASSQVGVLGTQYF.

The rearrangement joins TRBV30 to TRBJ1-1; 11 nucleotides agree with TRBD1. The CDR3 is made up of 14 amino acids. V lost 7 bases to trimming and J lost 3 bases; unmatched junction nucleotides: 7. From germline, CDR1 is GTSNPN and CDR2 SVGIG (reference sequence). CDR3 DNA sequence: TGTGCCTTCCGGGACAGGGGGTTCTACACTGAAGCTTTCTTT. Its translation is CAFRDRGFYTEAFF.

The rearrangement links TRBV20-1 to TRBJ1-5; 8 nucleotides align to TRBD1. This CDR3 comprises 13 residues. Germline V gives CDR1 DFQATT, CDR2 SNEGSKA (reference sequence). Trimming at V came to 3 bases and at J to 2 bases, leaving 0 bases not matched to a gene. In DNA, the CDR3 is TGCAGTGCTAGCAGGGGGCGCAATCAGCCCCAGCATTTT. It yields the protein CSASRGRNQPQHF.

J is TRBJ1-3 and V is TRBV4-1; D remains ambiguous. With 3 bases removed from V and 8 bases from J, the gap between germline ends came to 17 bases. CDR1 is MGHRA and CDR2 is YSYEKL in the germline V gene. This CDR3 is built from 15 residues. The CDR3 nucleotides are TGCGCCAGCAGCCACGCTGGGAAAAGCGGGGACACCATATATTTT. Protein sequence: CASSHAGKSGDTIYF.

The chain has TRBV6-1 and TRBJ1-4; 10 nucleotides align to TRBD1. Germline V gene lookup returns CDR1 MNHNS and CDR2 SASEGT. Trimming cost V 3 bases and J 10 bases; bases outside gene matches: 8. CDR3 length equals 15 residues. CDR3 protein: CASSDRGDRGGKLFF. CDR3 DNA: TGTGCCAGCAGTGACCGTGGGGACAGGGGAGGAAAACTGTTTTTT.

The V and J genes are TRBV4-2 and TRBJ2-3; D call uncertain. This CDR3 comprises 14 residues. The V gene's germline CDR1 is LGHNA and CDR2 YNFKEQ. Trimming stripped 0 bases from V and 2 bases from J, with 6 bases between. This CDR3 is CASSQDGTTDTQYF. The CDR3 DNA sequence: TGTGCCAGCAGCCAAGATGGAACCACAGATACGCAGTATTTT.

The chain has TRBV12-3 or TRBV12-4 and TRBJ2-3; D remains unclear. The V gene lost 3 bases and the J gene lost 6 bases, with 7 bases spanning the gap. The CDR3 consists of 12 residues. CDR3 in amino acids: CASSFGWDTQYF. DNA of the CDR3: TGTGCCAGCAGTTTCGGGTGGGATACGCAGTATTTT.

The chain has TRBV28 and TRBJ1-2; 8 bases match TRBD1. V lost 6 bases to trimming and J lost 8 bases; unmatched junction nucleotides: 11. Germline CDR1 and CDR2: MDHEN and SYDVKM. The CDR3 totals 14 residues. The CDR3 DNA reads TGTGCCAGCAGCTCTCTCAGGGGGCCGCGGGGCTACACCTTC. Protein product: CASSSLRGPRGYTF.

J is TRBJ1-6 and V is TRBV30; possible D gene TRBD1, 6 bases. CDR3 length: 15 residues. Trimming shortened V by 8 bases and J by 9 bases, and 23 bases separated the two germline ends. In germline, CDR1 is GTSNPN, CDR2 SVGIG (reference sequence). The CDR3 spells CAQGRQVNRGSPLHF. As DNA, the CDR3 is TGTGCCCAAGGGAGACAGGTTAATAGAGGTTCACCCCTCCACTTT.

V usage is TRBV3-1 and J usage is TRBJ2-5; D might be TRBD1 or TRBD2, each matching 6 bases. The V gene lost 0 bases and the J gene lost 2 bases, with 10 bases spanning the gap. This CDR3 has 15 residues. Germline-derived CDR1 and CDR2 are LGHDT and YNNKEL (reference sequence). The CDR3: CASSQEGGSQETQYF. CDR3 DNA: TGTGCCAGCAGCCAAGAGGGGGGCAGTCAAGAGACCCAGTACTTC.

The chain combines TRBV30 with TRBJ1-6, with no clear D. Germline lookup yields CDR1 GTSNPN and CDR2 SVGIG (reference sequence). The V and J ends lost 5 bases and 8 bases respectively, with 13 bases between them. The CDR3 is made up of 13 amino acids. The CDR3 sequence: CAWLAAGDSPLHF. CDR3 nucleotides: TGTGCCTGGCTGGCGGCGGGAGATTCACCCCTCCACTTT. Based on the CDR3 plus reference TRBV30 and TRBJ1-6, the full variable domain is SQTIHQWPATLVQPVGSPLSLECTVEGTSNPNLYWYRQAAGRGLQLLFYSVGIGQISSEVPQNLSASRPQDRQFILSSKKLLLSDSGFYLCAWLAAGDSPLHFGNGTRLTVT.

The gene calls are TRBV14 and TRBJ1-3; D is unclear. Germline V gene lookup returns CDR1 SGHDN and CDR2 FVKESK. The CDR3 consists of 16 residues. Trimming took 8 bases from V and 2 from J, leaving 19 bases between them. CDR3 bases: TGTGCCAGCCGACGTCGGCCGGGTTCGACTGGAAACACCATATATTTT. This encodes CASRRRPGSTGNTIYF.

The chain carries TRBV3-1 and TRBJ2-6, with 10 bases matching TRBD1. The germline gives CDR1 LGHDT, CDR2 YNNKEL (reference sequence). The CDR3 extends over 17 amino acids. V shed 1 base, J shed 0 bases, and the junction held 0 bases outside the gene matches. CDR3 bases: TGTGCCAGCAGCCAAGGACAGGGGGCCTCTGGGGCCAACGTCCTGACTTTC. Translating it yields CASSQGQGASGANVLTF.

This chain uses TRBV5-4 with TRBJ2-6; D may correspond to TRBD1 or TRBD2 (5 bases each). The CDR3 consists of 14 residues. The ends were cut back, 10 bases at V and 4 bases at J, with 15 bases in the middle. Germline lookup yields CDR1 SGHNT and CDR2 YYREEE (reference sequence). CDR3 DNA: TGTGCCGGTATTACGGGGCCAGGGGCCAACGTCCTGACTTTC. Protein sequence: CAGITGPGANVLTF.

This chain uses TRBV29-1 with TRBJ1-2; D is undetermined. The length of the CDR3 is 12 residues. Germline CDR1 reads SQVTM; CDR2 reads ANQGSEA. Deletions cut 1 base from V and 4 bases from J, with 7 bases between. CDR3 nucleotide sequence: TGCAGCGTTGAAGCCAGGCTCTATGGCTACACCTTC. Protein product: CSVEARLYGYTF.

Here the CDR3 reads CASSSQGYAKNIQYF. CDR3 in DNA: TGTGCCAGCAGTTCACAGGGGTATGCCAAAAACATTCAGTACTTC. This chain links TRBV28 with TRBJ2-4, with TRBD1 matching over 7 bases. CDR1 MDHEN and CDR2 SYDVKM come from the germline V gene. V was clipped by 4 bases and J by 1 base; unmatched bases: 4. CDR3 size: 15 residues. The complete variable domain, with remaining parts taken from reference TRBV28 and TRBJ2-4, reads DVKVTQSSRYLVKRTGEKVFLECVQDMDHENMFWYRQDPGLGLRLIYFSYDVKMKEKGDIPEGYSVSREKKERFSLILESASTNQTSMYLCASSSQGYAKNIQYFGAGTRLSVL.

The chain is built from TRBV11-2 and TRBJ2-7, with 7 positions matching TRBD2. Unmatched junction bases numbered 5, after V lost 1 base and J lost 2 bases. CDR1 and CDR2 from the germline V gene are SGHAT and FQNNGV. This CDR3 has 15 amino acids. The CDR3 DNA is TGTGCCAGCAGCTTAGTACTAGCGACCGCCTACGAGCAGTACTTC. This codes for CASSLVLATAYEQYF.

The chain uses TRBV24-1 and TRBJ2-3; D ambiguous. Between the trimmed V and J ends, which lost 4 bases and 1 base, there was a span of 14 bases. Germline assignment: CDR1 KGHDR and CDR2 SFDVKD. CDR3 length: 16 residues. The CDR3 DNA is TGTGCCACCAGTGACCCCGTCGCTTTCGGCACAGATACGCAGTATTTT. Its translation is CATSDPVAFGTDTQYF.